This TCR beta chain appears in the sequencing data of a study of Graves' ophthalmopathy and Graves' hyperthyroidism. Diagnoses were established from clinical symptoms, serum thyroxine, TRAb, thyroid ultrasound and orbital computed tomography. There are 14 residues in the CDR3. Germline CDR1 is KGHSH and CDR2 is LQKENI. V dropped 0 bases and J dropped 0 bases, with 5 bases sitting between them. As the template, RNA transcripts were used to amplify TCR beta CDR3 regions. Second-round multiplex PCR came after first-round RT-PCR with HTBI primers. TCRdb reprocessed the multiplex PCR reads with MiXCR, giving one entry per CDR3 protein. The data contain about 180,000 distinct CDR3 sequences, 30% to 45% of them singletons.

The chain joins TRBV18 to TRBJ1-1; D uncertain. Sample: peripheral blood. The clonotype comes from a woman aged 35 to 49 with Graves' ophthalmopathy. CDR3 protein: CASSPPSMNTEAFF. In nucleotides, the CDR3 is TGTGCCAGCTCACCACCTAGTATGAACACTGAAGCTTTCTTT.